The following is a T cell receptor (beta chain) sequence with its context. The antigen is unknown. Adult donors, all healthy and HIV-negative, had no recent acute infections or vaccinations. A CD45RA+ naive subset and a CD45RA-negative memory subset were split from CD4+ cells. The data stem from a study of shared clonotypes between healthy human individuals. Germline lookup yields CDR1 SGDLS and CDR2 YYNGEE. J gave up 2 bases and V 0 bases, and 3 bases lay outside the gene matches. The CDR3 runs 15 residues. The study's findings and limits: Generally, estimated richness proved larger in naive subsets than it did in memory subsets.

Genomic DNA per cell subset filled all wells of several immunoSEQ plates. Sequenced by immunoSEQ multiplex PCR; TCRdb stores in-frame clones only, minus some. The sample holds approximately 1,500,000 clones, more than 95% seen once. The gene calls are TRBV9 and TRBJ2-3, with 7 bases identical to TRBD2. The specimen sequenced was naive CD4+ T cells sorted from blood. Subset defined: CD45RA+ positively selected. This receptor was identified in a young man in good health. The CDR3 bases are TGTGCCAGCAGCGTAGCTAGCGGCCTCACAGATACGCAGTATTTT. Translating it yields CASSVASGLTDTQYF.